The next 18 T cell receptor beta chains were all read from a single sample in a study of blood T cell repertoires in COVID-19. The method was immunoSEQ multiplex PCR; TCRdb's version includes in-frame clones alone and lacks a portion of them. The sample lists about 110,000 clones; approximately 80% were seen once. Source material: peripheral blood. The receptors originated from a woman in her seventies with acute or convalescent COVID-19.

This chain uses TRBV29-1 with TRBJ1-1, with 8 bases fitting TRBD1. CDR1 and CDR2 (germline): SQVTM, ANQGSEA. There are 13 residues in the CDR3. J lost 3 bases, V lost 8 bases, and 8 bases had no gene match. The CDR3 region is CSCGQGWDTEAFF. Written as DNA, the CDR3 is TGCAGCTGCGGACAGGGTTGGGACACTGAAGCTTTCTTT. The variable domain in full, with the rest retrieved from reference TRBV29-1 and TRBJ1-1, is SAVISQKPSRDICQRGTSLTIQCQVDSQVTMMFWYRQQPGQSLTLIATANQGSEATYESGFVIDKFPISRPNLTFSTLTVSNMSPEDSSIYLCSCGQGWDTEAFFGQGTRLTVV.

The rearrangement joins TRBV29-1 to TRBJ2-5, with 11 positions matching TRBD2. The CDR3 loop spans 14 amino acids. Germline CDR1 SQVTM, CDR2 ANQGSEA. J gave up 7 bases and V 3 bases, and 7 bases lay outside the gene matches. CDR3 bases: TGCAGCGTTGACCCGGGACTAGCGGCAGGGACCCAGTACTTC. Residues: CSVDPGLAAGTQYF.

This rearrangement joins TRBV5-1 to TRBJ2-1; TRBD1 agrees at 8 bases. Germline V gives CDR1 SGHRS, CDR2 YFSETQ. With 4 bases clipped from V and 5 bases from J, the junction kept 11 bases outside the gene matches. The CDR3 has 16 amino acids. The CDR3 loop reads CASSARTGSSDNEQFF. CDR3 coding DNA: TGCGCCAGCAGCGCCCGGACAGGGAGTTCTGACAATGAGCAGTTCTTC.

This chain uses TRBV7-3 with TRBJ2-1; 8 bases line up with TRBD1. Trimming at V came to 5 bases and at J to 8 bases, leaving 5 bases not matched to a gene. Germline values: CDR1 SGHTA, CDR2 FQGTGA. This CDR3 comprises 13 residues. The chain's CDR3 is CASSDRQGYEQFF. The CDR3 DNA sequence: TGTGCCAGCAGCGATAGACAGGGGTATGAGCAGTTCTTC. The whole variable domain, filled in from reference TRBV7-3 and TRBJ2-1, reads GAGVSQTPSNKVTEKGKYVELRCDPISGHTALYWYRQSLGQGPEFLIYFQGTGAADDSGLPNDRFFAVRPEGSVSTLKIQRTERGDSAVYLCASSDRQGYEQFFGPGTRLTVL.

The V gene is TRBV7-9, the J gene TRBJ2-1, with TRBD2 matching 12 bases. The trim removed 5 bases at V and 5 bases at J, leaving 16 bases unmatched. CDR3 length: 19 amino acids. Germline CDR1 is SEHNR and CDR2 is FQNEAQ (reference sequence). The CDR3 sequence is CASSLPHRLAGVSHNEQFF. The DNA for the CDR3 is TGTGCCAGCAGCCTCCCTCACCGACTAGCGGGGGTATCTCACAATGAGCAGTTCTTC.

This clone was seen just once. The chain uses TRBV4-1 and TRBJ1-5; the match to TRBD1 covers 10 bases. The CDR3 totals 15 residues. Germline loops: CDR1 MGHRA, CDR2 YSYEKL. The junction had 3 bases not matched to a gene; V was cut back by 5 bases and J by 2 bases. CDR3 sequence (DNA): TGCGCCAGCAGCTCCGGGACAGGGGGCAATCAGCCCCAGCATTTT. The encoded protein is CASSSGTGGNQPQHF.

V gene TRBV7-2 combines with J gene TRBJ2-2; D is possibly TRBD1 (6 bases). The V gene's germline CDR1 is SGHTA and CDR2 FQGNSA. The CDR3 covers 17 residues. The V end lost 1 base, the J end lost 5 bases, and 17 bases lay between the germline ends. The CDR3: CASSLGGPSTGTGELFF. CDR3 sequence (DNA): TGTGCCAGCAGCTTAGGGGGCCCCTCCACAGGGACCGGGGAGCTGTTTTTT.

The V and J genes are TRBV7-2 and TRBJ1-1, with D perhaps TRBD1 (6 bases). The CDR3 length is 14 residues. The germline gives CDR1 SGHTA, CDR2 FQGNSA. V was shortened by 5 bases and J by 2 bases, with 12 bases between the two germline ends. CDR3 sequence reads: CASSVGHRNTEAFF. The CDR3 nucleotides read TGTGCCAGCAGCGTGGGACATCGAAACACTGAAGCTTTCTTT.

In this sample, this clone turned up once. V is TRBV7-6 and J is TRBJ2-7; TRBD2 might be the D (6 bases). The V gene lost 5 bases and the J gene lost 6 bases, with 17 bases spanning the gap. Germline V gives CDR1 SGHVS, CDR2 FNYEAQ. The CDR3 is 14 amino acids. The DNA of the CDR3 is TGTGCCAGCAGCGAAGGAACTCTAGCGTTCGAGCAGTACGTC. Translation: CASSEGTLAFEQYV.

V and J are TRBV10-3 and TRBJ1-4; 7 bases match TRBD1. The CDR3 loop spans 15 amino acids. J was trimmed by 0 bases and V by 2 bases; bases with no gene match: 0. Looked up from germline, CDR1 is ENHRY and CDR2 is SYGVKD. The CDR3 spells CAISEDRATNEKLFF. CDR3 in DNA: TGTGCCATCAGTGAGGACAGGGCAACTAATGAAAAACTGTTTTTT.

The chain joins TRBV10-3 to TRBJ1-3; D is possibly TRBD1 (6 bases). Trimming cost V 6 bases and J 4 bases, with 16 bases left between them. The CDR3 contains 15 residues. In germline, CDR1 is ENHRY, CDR2 SYGVKD. CDR3 loop: CAISSTGVEGNTIYF. DNA of the CDR3: TGTGCCATCAGCTCGACAGGAGTCGAGGGAAACACCATATATTTT.

The gene calls are TRBV4-2 and TRBJ2-7; 8 bases map to TRBD2. Trimming at V came to 1 base and at J to 5 bases, leaving 4 bases not matched to a gene. The V gene's germline CDR1 is LGHNA and CDR2 YNFKEQ. CDR3 size: 14 residues. Here the CDR3 DNA reads TGTGCCAGCAGCCAAGGACTAGCGCGGAACGAGCAGTACTTC. Protein product: CASSQGLARNEQYF.

The chain carries TRBV3-1 (or the pseudogene TRBV3-2) and TRBJ1-2; TRBD1 agrees at 8 bases. This CDR3 has 14 residues. Germline V gives CDR1 LGHDT, CDR2 YNNKEL (reference sequence). Germline trimming cut 5 bases from V and 4 bases from J; bases unmatched to any gene: 6. The CDR3 DNA follows: TGTGCCAGCAGCTACCAGGGGGCTGTCTATGGCTACACCTTC. Translating it yields CASSYQGAVYGYTF.

The chain combines TRBV4-1 with TRBJ2-7; 8 bases match TRBD2. V was pared by 3 bases and J by 0 bases, with 7 bases of the junction left unmatched. The germline V gene encodes CDR1 MGHRA and CDR2 YSYEKL. This CDR3 is 16 amino acids long. CDR3 in amino acids: CASSQLSTSASYEQYF. DNA of the CDR3: TGCGCCAGCAGCCAGCTCTCGACTAGCGCCTCCTACGAGCAGTACTTC.

The rearrangement uses TRBV6-2 or TRBV6-3 and TRBJ1-1, with D perhaps matching TRBD1 (5 bases). V was trimmed by 3 bases and J by 0 bases, leaving 11 bases between them. Germline CDR1 and CDR2: MNHEY and SVGEGT. This CDR3 is built from 15 residues. DNA of the CDR3: TGTGCCAGCAGTTATCTCGACAGCCTGAACACTGAAGCTTTCTTT. This encodes CASSYLDSLNTEAFF.

The chain couples TRBV6-2 or TRBV6-3 to TRBJ2-1; 10 bases are a match to TRBD1. Germline CDR1 and CDR2: MNHEY and SVGEGT. This CDR3 contains 17 residues. J lost 5 bases, V lost 2 bases, and 9 bases had no gene match. CDR3 in DNA: TGTGCCAGCAGTTACCGCCCGGACAGGGGGTTTGACAATGAGCAGTTCTTC. Translated: CASSYRPDRGFDNEQFF.

The V gene is TRBV7-2, the J gene TRBJ1-5, with a weak D call TRBD1 (6 bases). Germline V lookup: CDR1 SGHTA, CDR2 FQGNSA. This CDR3 is 12 amino acids long. The V gene lost 5 bases and the J gene lost 5 bases, with 7 bases spanning the gap. DNA of the CDR3: TGTGCCAGCAGCCACAGGGATCAGCCCCAGCATTTT. This encodes CASSHRDQPQHF.

The rearrangement links TRBV10-1 to TRBJ2-3; TRBD2 is a possible D gene (6 bases). CDR3 size: 15 residues. Trimming took 9 bases from V and 3 from J, leaving 19 bases between them. The germline V gene encodes CDR1 WNHNN and CDR2 SYGVQD (reference sequence). The CDR3 coding sequence is TGCGCCAGGCGGGGTCGGCTAGGGTTAACAGATACGCAGTATTTT. Translated: CARRGRLGLTDTQYF.